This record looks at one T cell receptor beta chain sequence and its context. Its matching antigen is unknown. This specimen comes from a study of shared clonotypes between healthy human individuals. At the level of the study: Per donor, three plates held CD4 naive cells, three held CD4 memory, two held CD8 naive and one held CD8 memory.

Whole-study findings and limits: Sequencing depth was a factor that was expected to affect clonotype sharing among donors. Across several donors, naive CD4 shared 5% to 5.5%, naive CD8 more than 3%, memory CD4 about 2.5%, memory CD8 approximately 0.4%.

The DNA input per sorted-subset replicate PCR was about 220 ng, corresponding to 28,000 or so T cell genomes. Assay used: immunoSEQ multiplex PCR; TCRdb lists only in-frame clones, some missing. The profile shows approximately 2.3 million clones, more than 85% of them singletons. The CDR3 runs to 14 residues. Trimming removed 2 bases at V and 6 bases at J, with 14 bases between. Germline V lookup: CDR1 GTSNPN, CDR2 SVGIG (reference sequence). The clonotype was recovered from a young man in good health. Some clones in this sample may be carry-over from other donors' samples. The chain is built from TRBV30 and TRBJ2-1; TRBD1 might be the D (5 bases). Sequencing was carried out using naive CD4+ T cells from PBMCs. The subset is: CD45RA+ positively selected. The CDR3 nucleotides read TGTGCCTGGAGTAATCAAAGGGGCCTCAATGAGCAGTTCTTC. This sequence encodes CAWSNQRGLNEQFF.